What follows describes a single T cell receptor beta chain. Its target is not known. 60 Vbeta and 13 Jbeta primers were used in PCR. Profiled with immunoSEQ multiplex PCR; TCRdb holds only in-frame clones, not every one. The data hold about 140,000 clones, with about 87% observed a single time. This sample is drawn from a study of cytomegalovirus exposure and HLA in healthy donors. Findings of the study overall: According to a later analysis, most TCR beta chains associated with CMV appeared HLA-restricted. Sequencing depth roughly uniform across donors was assumed in presence/absence analyses.

There are 16 residues in the CDR3. Germline V gives CDR1 SGHAT, CDR2 FQNNGV. J gave up 5 bases and V 6 bases, and 11 bases lay outside the gene matches. The TCR comes from a woman in her twenties or thirties in good health and CMV-seronegative. The chain recombines TRBV11-2 with TRBJ2-2; 8 bases fit TRBD2. The sequencing sample was made of PBMCs. CDR3 bases: TGTGCCAGCAGACATACTAGCGGTAAGAAGACCGGGGAGCTGTTTTTT. This translates into CASRHTSGKKTGELFF. The full variable domain, with the rest looked up from reference TRBV11-2 and TRBJ2-2, is EAGVAQSPRYKIIEKRQSVAFWCNPISGHATLYWYQQILGQGPKLLIQFQNNGVVDDSQLPKDRFSAERLKGVDSTLKIQPAKLEDSAVYLCASRHTSGKKTGELFFGEGSRLTVL.